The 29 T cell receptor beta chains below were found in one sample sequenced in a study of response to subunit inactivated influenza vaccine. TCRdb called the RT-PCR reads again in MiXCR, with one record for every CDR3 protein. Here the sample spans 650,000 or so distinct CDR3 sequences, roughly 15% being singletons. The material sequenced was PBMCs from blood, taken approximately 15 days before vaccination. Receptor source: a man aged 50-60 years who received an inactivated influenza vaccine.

CDR3 sequence: CASSPRGPDEQFF. DNA of the CDR3: TGTGCCAGCAGCCCTCGGGGGCCCGATGAGCAGTTCTTC. The J gene is TRBJ2-1, the V gene TRBV14, with D perhaps TRBD1 or TRBD2 (6 bases each). Trimming pared 4 bases from V and 8 bases from J, leaving 12 bases between. From germline, CDR1 is SGHDN and CDR2 FVKESK. CDR3 size: 13 residues.

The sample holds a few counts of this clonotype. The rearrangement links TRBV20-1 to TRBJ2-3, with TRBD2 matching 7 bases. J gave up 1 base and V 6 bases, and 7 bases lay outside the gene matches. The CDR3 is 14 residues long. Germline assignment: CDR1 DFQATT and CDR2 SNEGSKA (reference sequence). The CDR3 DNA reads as TGCAGTGCGTCGTCAAGCGGGGGCACAGATACGCAGTATTTT. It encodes CSASSSGGTDTQYF.

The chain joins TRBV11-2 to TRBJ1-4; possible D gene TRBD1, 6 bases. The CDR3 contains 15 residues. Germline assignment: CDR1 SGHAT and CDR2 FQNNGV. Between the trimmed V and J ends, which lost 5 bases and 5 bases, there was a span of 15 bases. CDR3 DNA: TGTGCCAGCAGCCGGCTACAGGGCAAAAATGAAAAACTGTTTTTT. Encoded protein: CASSRLQGKNEKLFF.

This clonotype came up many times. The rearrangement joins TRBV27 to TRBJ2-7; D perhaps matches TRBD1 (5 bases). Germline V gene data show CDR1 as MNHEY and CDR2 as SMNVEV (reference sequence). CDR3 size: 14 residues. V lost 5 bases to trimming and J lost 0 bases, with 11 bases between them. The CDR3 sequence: CASSATVYSYEQYF. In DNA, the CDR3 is TGTGCCAGCAGTGCGACAGTATACTCCTACGAGCAGTACTTC.

CDR3 sequence: CASSDAGGSFGTQYF. In DNA, the CDR3 is TGTGCCAGCAGCGACGCGGGGGGTTCTTTCGGTACGCAGTATTTT. The chain combines TRBV7-2 with TRBJ2-3; 8 bases map to TRBD2. The CDR3 covers 15 residues. Germline V lookup: CDR1 SGHTA, CDR2 FQGNSA. The junction had 12 bases not matched to a gene; V was cut back by 5 bases and J by 8 bases.

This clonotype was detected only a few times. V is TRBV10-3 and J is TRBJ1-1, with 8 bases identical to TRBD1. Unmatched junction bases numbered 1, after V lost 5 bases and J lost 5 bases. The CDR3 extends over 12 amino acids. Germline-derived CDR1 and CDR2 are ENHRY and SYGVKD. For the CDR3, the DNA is TGTGCCATCAGTACAGGGGGGACTGAAGCTTTCTTT. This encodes CAISTGGTEAFF.

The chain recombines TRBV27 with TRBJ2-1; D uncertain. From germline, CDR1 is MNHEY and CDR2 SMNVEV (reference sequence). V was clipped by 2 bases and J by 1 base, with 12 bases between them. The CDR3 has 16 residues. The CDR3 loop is CASSLKVGHSYNEQFF. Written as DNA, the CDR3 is TGTGCCAGCAGTTTAAAGGTTGGGCATTCCTACAATGAGCAGTTCTTC.

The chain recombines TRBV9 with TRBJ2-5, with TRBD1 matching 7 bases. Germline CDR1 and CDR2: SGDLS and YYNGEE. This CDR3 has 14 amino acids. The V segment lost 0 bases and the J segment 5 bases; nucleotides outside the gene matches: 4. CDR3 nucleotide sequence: TGTGCCAGCAGCGTAGAGGGGGCTGAGGAGACCCAGTACTTC. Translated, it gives CASSVEGAEETQYF.

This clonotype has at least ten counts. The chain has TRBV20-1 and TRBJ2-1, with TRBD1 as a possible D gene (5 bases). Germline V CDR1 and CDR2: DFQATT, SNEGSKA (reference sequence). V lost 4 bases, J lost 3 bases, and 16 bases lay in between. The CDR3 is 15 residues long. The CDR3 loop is CSAIEITDSYNEQFF. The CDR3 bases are TGCAGTGCTATAGAGATCACCGACAGCTACAATGAGCAGTTCTTC.

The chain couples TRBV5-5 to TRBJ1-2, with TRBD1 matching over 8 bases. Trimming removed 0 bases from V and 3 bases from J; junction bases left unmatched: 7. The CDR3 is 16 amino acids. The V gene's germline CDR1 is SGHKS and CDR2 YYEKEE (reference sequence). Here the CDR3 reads CASSLAAGGGDYGYTF. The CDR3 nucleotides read TGTGCCAGCAGCTTGGCGGCAGGGGGCGGTGACTATGGCTACACCTTC.

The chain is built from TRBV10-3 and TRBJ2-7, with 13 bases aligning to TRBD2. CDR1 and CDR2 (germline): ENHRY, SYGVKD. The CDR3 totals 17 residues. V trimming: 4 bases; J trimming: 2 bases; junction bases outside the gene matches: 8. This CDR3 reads CAISGGLAGTQAYEQYF. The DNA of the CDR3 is TGTGCCATCAGTGGGGGACTAGCGGGGACCCAGGCCTACGAGCAGTACTTC.

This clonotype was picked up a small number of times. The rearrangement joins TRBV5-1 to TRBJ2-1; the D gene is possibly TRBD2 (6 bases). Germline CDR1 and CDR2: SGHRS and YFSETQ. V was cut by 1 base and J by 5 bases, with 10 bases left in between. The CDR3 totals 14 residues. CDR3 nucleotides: TGCGCCAGCAGCTTGAGGCTAGCGAACAATGAGCAGTTCTTC. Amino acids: CASSLRLANNEQFF. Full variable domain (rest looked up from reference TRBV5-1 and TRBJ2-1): KAGVTQTPRYLIKTRGQQVTLSCSPISGHRSVSWYQQTPGQGLQFLFEYFSETQRNKGNFPGRFSGRQFSNSRSEMNVSTLELGDSALYLCASSLRLANNEQFFGPGTRLTVL.

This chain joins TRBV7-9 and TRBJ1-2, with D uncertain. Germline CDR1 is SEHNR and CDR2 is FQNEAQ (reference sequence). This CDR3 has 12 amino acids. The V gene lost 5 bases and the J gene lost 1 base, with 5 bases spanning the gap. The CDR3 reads CASSGINYGYTF. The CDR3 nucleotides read TGTGCCAGCAGCGGGATTAACTATGGCTACACCTTC.

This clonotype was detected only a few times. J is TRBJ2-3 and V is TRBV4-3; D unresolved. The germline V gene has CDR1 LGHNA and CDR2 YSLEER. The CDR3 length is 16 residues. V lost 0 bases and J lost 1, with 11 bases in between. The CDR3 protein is CASSQDKSPGTDTQYF. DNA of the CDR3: TGCGCCAGCAGCCAAGATAAAAGCCCAGGCACAGATACGCAGTATTTT.

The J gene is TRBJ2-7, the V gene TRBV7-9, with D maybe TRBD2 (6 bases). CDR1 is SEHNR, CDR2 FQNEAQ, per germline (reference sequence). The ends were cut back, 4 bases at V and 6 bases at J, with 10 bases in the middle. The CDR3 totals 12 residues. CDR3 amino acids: CASSSPGGEQYF. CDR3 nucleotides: TGTGCCAGCAGCTCCCCCGGGGGCGAGCAGTACTTC.

CDR3 bases: TGTGCCAGCAGTTGGAGGAGGCCTGGACAGACATCGGGGGAGCTGTTTTTT. It translates to CASSWRRPGQTSGELFF. V gene TRBV6-2 or TRBV6-3 combines with J gene TRBJ2-2; possible D gene TRBD1, 6 bases. This CDR3 region has 17 residues. Germline values: CDR1 MNHEY, CDR2 SVGEGT. V lost 4 bases to trimming and J lost 8 bases, with 23 bases between them.

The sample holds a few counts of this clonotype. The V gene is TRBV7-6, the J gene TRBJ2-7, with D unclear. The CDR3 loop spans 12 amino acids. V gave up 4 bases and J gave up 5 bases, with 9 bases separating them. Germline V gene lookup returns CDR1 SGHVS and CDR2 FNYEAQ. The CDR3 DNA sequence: TGTGCCAGCAGCTCGAGACTGGACGAGCAGTACTTC. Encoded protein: CASSSRLDEQYF.

The CDR3 reads CASSIIGREEPQHF. The CDR3, as DNA: TGTGCCAGTAGTATAATAGGGCGGGAGGAGCCCCAGCATTTT. The chain links TRBV19 to TRBJ1-5; D not certain. The CDR3 extends over 14 amino acids. Trimming cost V 2 bases and J 8 bases, with 13 bases left between them. In germline, CDR1 is LNHDA, CDR2 SQIVND (reference sequence).

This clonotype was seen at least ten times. Here the CDR3 reads CASSMTSTYNEQFF. CDR3 nucleotide sequence: TGTGCCAGCAGTATGACTAGCACATACAATGAGCAGTTCTTC. The genes are TRBV6-2 or TRBV6-3 and TRBJ2-1, with TRBD2 matching over 7 bases. The CDR3 has 14 residues. Trimming removed 5 bases from V and 4 bases from J; junction bases left unmatched: 5. Germline V gene data show CDR1 as MNHEY and CDR2 as SVGEGT.

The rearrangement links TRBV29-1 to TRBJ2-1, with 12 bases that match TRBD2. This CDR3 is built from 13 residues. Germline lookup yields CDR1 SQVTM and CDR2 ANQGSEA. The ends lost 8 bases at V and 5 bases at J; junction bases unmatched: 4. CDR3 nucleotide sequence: TGCAGCTCAAGACTAGCGGGAGACAATGAGCAGTTCTTC. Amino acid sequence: CSSRLAGDNEQFF.

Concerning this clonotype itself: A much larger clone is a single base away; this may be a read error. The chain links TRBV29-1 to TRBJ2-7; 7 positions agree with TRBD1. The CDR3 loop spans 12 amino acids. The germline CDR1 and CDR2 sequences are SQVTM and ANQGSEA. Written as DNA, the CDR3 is TGCAGAGTTGGTGACAGGGCCTACGAGCAGTACTTC. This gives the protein CRVGDRAYEQYF.

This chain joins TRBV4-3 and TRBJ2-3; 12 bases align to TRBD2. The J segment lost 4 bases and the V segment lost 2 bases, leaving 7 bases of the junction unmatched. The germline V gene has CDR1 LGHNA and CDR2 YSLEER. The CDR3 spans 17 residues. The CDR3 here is CASSQSSGRDPPDTQYF. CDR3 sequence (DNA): TGCGCCAGCAGCCAATCTAGCGGGAGGGACCCCCCAGATACGCAGTATTTT.

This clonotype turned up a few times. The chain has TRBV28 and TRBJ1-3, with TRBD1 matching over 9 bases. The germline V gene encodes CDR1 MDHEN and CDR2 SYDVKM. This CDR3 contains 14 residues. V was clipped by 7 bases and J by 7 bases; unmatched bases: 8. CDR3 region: CASMIGTGMNTIYF. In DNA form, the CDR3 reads TGTGCCAGCATGATTGGGACAGGGATGAACACCATATATTTT.

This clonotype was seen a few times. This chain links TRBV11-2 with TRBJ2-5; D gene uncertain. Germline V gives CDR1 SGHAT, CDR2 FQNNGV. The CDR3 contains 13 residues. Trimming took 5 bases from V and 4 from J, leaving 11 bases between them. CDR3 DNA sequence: TGTGCCAGCAGCCCCAGCACCATAGAGACCCAGTACTTC. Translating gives CASSPSTIETQYF.

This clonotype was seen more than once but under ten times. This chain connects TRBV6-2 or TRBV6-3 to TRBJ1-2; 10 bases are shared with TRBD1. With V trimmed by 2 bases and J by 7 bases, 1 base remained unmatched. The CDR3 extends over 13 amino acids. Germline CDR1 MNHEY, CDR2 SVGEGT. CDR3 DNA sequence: TGTGCCAGCAGTTACGACAGGGGGCTTGGCTACACCTTC. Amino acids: CASSYDRGLGYTF.

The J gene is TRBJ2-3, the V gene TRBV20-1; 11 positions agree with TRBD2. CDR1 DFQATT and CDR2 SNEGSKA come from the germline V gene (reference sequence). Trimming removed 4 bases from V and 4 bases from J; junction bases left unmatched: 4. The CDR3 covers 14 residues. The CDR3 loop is CSATTSGNADTQYF. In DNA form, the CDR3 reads TGCAGTGCTACGACTAGCGGGAATGCAGATACGCAGTATTTT.

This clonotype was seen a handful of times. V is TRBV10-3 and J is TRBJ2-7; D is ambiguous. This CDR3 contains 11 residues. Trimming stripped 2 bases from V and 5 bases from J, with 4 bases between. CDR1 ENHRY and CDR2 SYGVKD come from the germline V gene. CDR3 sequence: CAISEGHEQYF. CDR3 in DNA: TGTGCCATCAGTGAGGGGCACGAGCAGTACTTC.

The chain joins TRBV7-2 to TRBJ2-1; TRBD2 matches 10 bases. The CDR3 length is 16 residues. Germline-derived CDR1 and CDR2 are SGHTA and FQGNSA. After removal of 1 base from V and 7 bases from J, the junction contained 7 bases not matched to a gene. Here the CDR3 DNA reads TGTGCCAGCAGCTTAGACTCAGCGGGGGGGCGAAATGAGCAGTTCTTC. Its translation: CASSLDSAGGRNEQFF.

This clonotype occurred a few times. CDR3 residues: CASSQVLIGTTEAFF. CDR3 coding DNA: TGTGCCAGCAGCCAAGTCCTGATCGGTACCACTGAAGCTTTCTTT. This chain connects TRBV3-1 to TRBJ1-1; D not certain. V lost 1 base to trimming and J lost 4 bases, with 13 bases between them. Germline CDR1 is LGHDT and CDR2 is YNNKEL (reference sequence). The CDR3 has 15 amino acids.